This TCR beta chain is from a study of preoperative IRX-2 immunotherapy in early breast cancer. As for treatment: preoperative locoregional IRX-2 cytokine immunotherapy. Samples came from a phase Ib trial of preoperative locoregional IRX-2 cytokine immunotherapy. TCRdb keeps only in-frame clones here, not all; method: immunoSEQ multiplex PCR. The sample lists some 22,000 clones, 95% occurring once. Germline values: CDR1 MNHEY, CDR2 SVGAGI. The CDR3 extends over 16 amino acids. Trimming cost V 2 bases and J 4 bases; bases outside gene matches: 9. The sequence was collected from a human donor with breast cancer. The specimen was tumor tissue, collected after IRX-2 immunotherapy. The J gene is TRBJ2-7, the V gene TRBV6-5, with 9 bases matching TRBD2. Here the CDR3 DNA reads TGTGCCAGCAGTTACGTGGCGGGAGGGGGACGTTACGAGCAGTACTTC. This gives the protein CASSYVAGGGRYEQYF.